This T cell receptor beta chain was sequenced during a study of glioma-infiltrating T cells after dendritic cell vaccination. The time point was: after dendritic cell vaccination, including at tumor progression/relapse. Some clones are missing from TCRdb's copy, which holds only in-frame ones; the method was immunoSEQ multiplex PCR. The sample records approximately 110,000 clones, 90% being singletons. Germline CDR1 is MNHEY and CDR2 is SVGAGI. Between the trimmed V and J ends, which lost 6 bases and 6 bases, there was a span of 13 bases. This CDR3 has 13 amino acids. The material sequenced was blood, taken after dendritic cell vaccination. The clonotype originates from a human donor with glioblastoma. The rearrangement uses TRBV6-5 and TRBJ2-3; D unresolved. The chain's CDR3 is CASSPPGSDTQYF. The DNA of the CDR3 is TGTGCCAGCAGCCCCCCCGGGTCGGATACGCAGTATTTT.